The present T cell receptor beta chain was sequenced within a study of blood T cell repertoires in COVID-19. This clone was seen at least ten times. Measured with immunoSEQ multiplex PCR; TCRdb has only the in-frame clones, and not every one. This sample has roughly 58,000 clones; roughly two thirds occur once, and the top ten carry 51%. With V trimmed by 5 bases and J by 7 bases, 3 bases remained unmatched. This CDR3 comprises 12 residues. Looked up from germline, CDR1 is SGHRS and CDR2 is YFSETQ. The sequencing sample was made of PBMCs or T cells enriched from blood (not recorded which). The sequence was collected from a woman aged 60-70 years who had been exposed to COVID-19. V usage is TRBV5-1 and J usage is TRBJ2-1, with 7 positions matching TRBD1. The DNA of the CDR3 is TGCGCCAGCAGTCAGGGGGTTAATGAGCAGTTCTTC. Its protein is CASSQGVNEQFF.